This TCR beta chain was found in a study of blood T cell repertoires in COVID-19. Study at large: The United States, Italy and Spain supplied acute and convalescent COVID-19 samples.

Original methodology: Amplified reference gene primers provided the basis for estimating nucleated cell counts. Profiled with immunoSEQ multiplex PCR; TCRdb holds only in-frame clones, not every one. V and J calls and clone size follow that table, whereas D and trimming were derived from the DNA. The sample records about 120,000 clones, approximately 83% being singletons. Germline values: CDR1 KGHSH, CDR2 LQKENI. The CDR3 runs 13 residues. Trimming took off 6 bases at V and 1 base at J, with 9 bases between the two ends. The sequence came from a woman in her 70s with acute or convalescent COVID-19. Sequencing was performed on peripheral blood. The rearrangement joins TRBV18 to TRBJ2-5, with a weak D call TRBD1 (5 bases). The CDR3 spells CASSVRGQETQYF. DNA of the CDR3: TGTGCCAGCTCCGTTAGGGGCCAAGAGACCCAGTACTTC.